This paragraph covers one T cell receptor (beta chain) sequence. The antigen is unknown. The sample comes from a study of T cell clusters in autoimmune cytopenias. Overall study results and limits: Primary autoimmune cytopenia patients appeared to lack physiological T cell clusters present in healthy donors. TRB repertoire shifts in secondary cytopenia and chronic lymphocytic leukemia mostly reflected lymphoma, not autoimmunity.

Germline V gene lookup returns CDR1 GTSNPN and CDR2 SVGIG (reference sequence). The CDR3 is 14 amino acids. One tube held mixed TRB-A and TRB-B primer pools for touch-down PCR. TCRdb reanalyzed the multiplex PCR reads and collapses them to one entry per CDR3 protein, without DNA. The sample table sets out roughly 8,100 distinct CDR3 sequences. Each sample's input was 250 ng genomic DNA, about 38,000 genome equivalents. The receptor was derived from a human donor with an autoimmune cytopenia or autoimmune hepatitis (not recorded which). The J gene is TRBJ2-1, the V gene TRBV30; TCRdb's D gene call, TRBD2, goes unchecked for lack of DNA. The sample comprised peripheral blood. CDR3 protein: CAWSSGGAYNEQFF.